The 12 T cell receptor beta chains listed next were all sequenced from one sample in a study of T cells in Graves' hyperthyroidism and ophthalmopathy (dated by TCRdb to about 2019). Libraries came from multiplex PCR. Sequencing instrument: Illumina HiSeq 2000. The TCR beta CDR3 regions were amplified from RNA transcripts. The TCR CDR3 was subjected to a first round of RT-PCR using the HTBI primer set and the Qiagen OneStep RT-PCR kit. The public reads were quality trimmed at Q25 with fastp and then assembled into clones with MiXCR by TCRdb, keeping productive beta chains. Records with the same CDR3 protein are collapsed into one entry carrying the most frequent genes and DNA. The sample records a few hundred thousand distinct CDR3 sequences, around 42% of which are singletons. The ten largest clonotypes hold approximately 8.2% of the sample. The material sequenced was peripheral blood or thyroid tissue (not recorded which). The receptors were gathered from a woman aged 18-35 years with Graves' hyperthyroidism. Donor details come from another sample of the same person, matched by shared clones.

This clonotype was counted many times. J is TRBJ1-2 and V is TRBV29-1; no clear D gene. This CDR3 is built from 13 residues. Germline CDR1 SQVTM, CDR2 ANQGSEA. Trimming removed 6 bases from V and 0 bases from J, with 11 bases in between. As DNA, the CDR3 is TGCAGCGTGCCTCGGACTTCTAACTATGGCTACACCTTC. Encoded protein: CSVPRTSNYGYTF.

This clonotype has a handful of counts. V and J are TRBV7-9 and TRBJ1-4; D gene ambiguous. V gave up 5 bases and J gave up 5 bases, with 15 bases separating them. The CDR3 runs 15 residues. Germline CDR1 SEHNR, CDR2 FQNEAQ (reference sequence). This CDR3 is CASSQTRLTNEKLFF. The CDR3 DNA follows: TGTGCCAGCAGCCAGACTCGGCTGACAAATGAAAAACTGTTTTTT.

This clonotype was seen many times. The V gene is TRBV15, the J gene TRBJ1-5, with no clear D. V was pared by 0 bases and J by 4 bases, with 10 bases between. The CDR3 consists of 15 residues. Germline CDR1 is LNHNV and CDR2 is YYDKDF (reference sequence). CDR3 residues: CATSRDGQGNQPQHF. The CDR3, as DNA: TGTGCCACCAGCAGAGATGGGCAAGGTAATCAGCCCCAGCATTTT.

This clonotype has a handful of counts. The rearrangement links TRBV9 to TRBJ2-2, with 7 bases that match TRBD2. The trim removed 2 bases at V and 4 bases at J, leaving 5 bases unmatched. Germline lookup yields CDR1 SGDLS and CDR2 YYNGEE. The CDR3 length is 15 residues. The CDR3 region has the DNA TGTGCCAGCAGCGTTTATTTAGCGGGCACCGGGGAGCTGTTTTTT. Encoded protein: CASSVYLAGTGELFF.

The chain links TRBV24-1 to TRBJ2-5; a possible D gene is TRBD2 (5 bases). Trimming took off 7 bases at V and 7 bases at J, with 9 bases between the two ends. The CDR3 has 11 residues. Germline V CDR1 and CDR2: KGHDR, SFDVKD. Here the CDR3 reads CATSGNLTQYF. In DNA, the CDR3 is TGTGCCACCAGCGGGAATCTGACCCAGTACTTC.

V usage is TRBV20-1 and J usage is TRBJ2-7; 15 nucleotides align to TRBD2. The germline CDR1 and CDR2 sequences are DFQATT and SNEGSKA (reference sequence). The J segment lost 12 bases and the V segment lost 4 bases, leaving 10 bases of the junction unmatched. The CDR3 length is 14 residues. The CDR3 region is CSATSGTSGRSVYF. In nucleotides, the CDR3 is TGCAGTGCTACCTCCGGGACTAGCGGGAGGTCCGTGTACTTC.

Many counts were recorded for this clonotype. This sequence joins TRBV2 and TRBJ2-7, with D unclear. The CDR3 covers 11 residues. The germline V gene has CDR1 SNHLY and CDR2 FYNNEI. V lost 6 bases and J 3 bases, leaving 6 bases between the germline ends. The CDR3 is CASSENYEQYF. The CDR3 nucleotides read TGTGCCAGCAGCGAGAACTACGAGCAGTACTTC.

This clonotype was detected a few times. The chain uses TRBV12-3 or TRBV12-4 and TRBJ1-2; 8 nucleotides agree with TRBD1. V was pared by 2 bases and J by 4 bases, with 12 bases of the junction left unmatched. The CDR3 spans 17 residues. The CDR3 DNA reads TGTGCCAGCAGTTTACGAGCACCCGGACAGGGTAGCTATGGCTACACCTTC. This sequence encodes CASSLRAPGQGSYGYTF.

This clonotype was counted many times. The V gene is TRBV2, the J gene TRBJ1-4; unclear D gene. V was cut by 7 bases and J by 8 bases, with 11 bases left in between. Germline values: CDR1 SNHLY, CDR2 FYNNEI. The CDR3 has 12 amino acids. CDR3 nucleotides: TGTGCCAGCATATTGGTCGGGGAAAAACTGTTTTTT. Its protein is CASILVGEKLFF.

DNA of the CDR3: TGCAGTGCCCCAAGCGGGAGGGAACAAGAGACCCAGTACTTC. Translation: CSAPSGREQETQYF. The V and J genes are TRBV20-1 and TRBJ2-5; TRBD2 matches 10 bases. CDR3 size: 14 residues. From germline, CDR1 is DFQATT and CDR2 SNEGSKA (reference sequence). J lost 2 bases, V lost 6 bases, and 6 bases had no gene match.

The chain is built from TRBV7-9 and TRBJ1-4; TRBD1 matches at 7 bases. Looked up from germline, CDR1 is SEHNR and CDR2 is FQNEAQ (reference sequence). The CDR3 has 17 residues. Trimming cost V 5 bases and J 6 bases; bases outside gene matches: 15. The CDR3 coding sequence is TGTGCCAGCAGCCCCCCCCAAACGGGACAGAGGGATGAAAAACTGTTTTTT. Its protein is CASSPPQTGQRDEKLFF.

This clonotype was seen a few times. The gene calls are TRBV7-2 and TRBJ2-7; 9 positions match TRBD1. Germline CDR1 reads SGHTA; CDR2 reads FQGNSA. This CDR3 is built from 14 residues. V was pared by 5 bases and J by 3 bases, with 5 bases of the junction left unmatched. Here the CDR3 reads CASSQPGQGYEQYF. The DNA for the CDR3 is TGTGCCAGCAGCCAACCGGGACAGGGCTACGAGCAGTACTTC.